The rows below give T cell receptor beta chains drawn from one sample of a study of T cell repertoires in cytomegalovirus infection. TCRdb reprocessed the reads via MiXCR and lists one record per CDR3 protein. The sample lists roughly 570,000 distinct CDR3 sequences, around 40% occurring once. These TCRs' antigens remain unknown. Source: cultured PBMCs, taken from culture after CMV antigen stimulation. These receptors all come from a human donor in good health (CMV status not recorded). Some clones in this sample may be carry-over from other donors' samples. Both conserved end residues are part of each CDR3. D genes are given only for firm matches. Size values are once, few and many counts, or a class for expanded clones, and some rows have none.

clone size,D gene,J gene,V gene,CDR3 DNA,CDR3 protein
few,-,TRBJ2-5,TRBV7-6,TGTGCCAGCAGCCCCCGCAGGGAAGAGACCCAGTACTTC,CASSPRREETQYF
few,-,TRBJ2-1,TRBV4-2,TGTGCCAGCAGCCAAGATATGACAACGTACAATGAGCAGTTCTTC,CASSQDMTTYNEQFF
few,TRBD2,TRBJ2-3,TRBV5-4,TGTGCCAGCAGCTTGGGCGGACTAGCGGGGAACACAGATACGCAGTATTTT,CASSLGGLAGNTDTQYF
-,TRBD2,TRBJ2-1,TRBV11-2,TGTGCCAGCAGCTTAGACCGGGGGGGCCTGATAGATGAGCAGTTCTTC,CASSLDRGGLIDEQFF
few,-,TRBJ2-2,TRBV7-3,TGTGCACCAGGGCAGGGGTTGAACACCGGGGAGCTGTTTTTT,CAPGQGLNTGELFF
-,TRBD2,TRBJ2-7,TRBV7-2,TGTGCCAGCAGCTTCCGACCCGGGACTAGCGGGATCCCCTACGAGCAGTACTTC,CASSFRPGTSGIPYEQYF
-,TRBD2,TRBJ2-1,TRBV4-1,TGCGCCAGCAGCCAGGAAGTAGCGGGAGCCTACAATGAGCAGTTCTTC,CASSQEVAGAYNEQFF
-,-,TRBJ2-6,TRBV20-1,TGCAGTGCTAGCGCCCCCAGTTGGACAGATACCTCTGGGGCCAACGTCCTGACTTTC,CSASAPSWTDTSGANVLTF
-,-,TRBJ2-1,TRBV6-2/TRBV6-3,TGTGCCAGCCTGGAGGCAGGGGAGGGCAATGAGCAGTTCTTC,CASLEAGEGNEQFF
-,TRBD2,TRBJ2-1,TRBV19,TGTGCCAGTAACGGGGGGACTAGCGGGGGGGCCCTGTACAATGAGCAGTTCTTC,CASNGGTSGGALYNEQFF
many,TRBD2,TRBJ2-3,TRBV7-2,TGTGCCAGCAGCTCCCCCCCCGGACTAGCTAAAGATACGCAGTATTTT,CASSSPPGLAKDTQYF
few,TRBD1,TRBJ1-4,TRBV10-3,TGTGCCACGGGACAGGTTGGGGAACTGTTTTTT,CATGQVGELFF
-,-,TRBJ1-1,TRBV7-9,TGTGCCAGCAGCTTAGTGCAGAGGGATAAAGCTTTCTTT,CASSLVQRDKAFF
-,-,TRBJ2-5,TRBV5-4,TGTGCCAGCAGCTTAACACCGAACCGTCAAGAGACCCAGTACTTC,CASSLTPNRQETQYF
few,-,TRBJ2-7,TRBV20-1,TGCAGTGCCCCCCTCGTAGGTGAGCAGTACTTC,CSAPLVGEQYF
-,-,TRBJ2-5,TRBV7-9,TGTGCCAGCAGCTTTAGCCCTTTGGCGACAGCTACAGAGACCCAGTACTTC,CASSFSPLATATETQYF
-,TRBD2,TRBJ2-7,TRBV11-2,TGTGCCAGCAGCCAGCGGACTAGCGAACACTACGAGCAGTACTTC,CASSQRTSEHYEQYF
few,-,TRBJ2-7,TRBV7-8,TGTGCCAGCAGTTCACCCGGGGGCGGACCCTACGAGCAGTACTTC,CASSSPGGGPYEQYF
few,-,TRBJ2-5,TRBV6-2/TRBV6-3,TGTGCCAGCAGTTACACGACTAGTGCGGAGACCCAGTACTTC,CASSYTTSAETQYF
-,-,TRBJ2-1,TRBV7-2,TGTGCCAGCACCTTGGCCGCGGGGACCACCTACAATGAGCAGTTCTTC,CASTLAAGTTYNEQFF
-,TRBD1,TRBJ2-7,TRBV18,TGTGCCAGCTCACCTGGACAGGATATCTACGAGCAGTACTTC,CASSPGQDIYEQYF
-,-,TRBJ2-7,TRBV7-2,TGTGCCAGCAGCTTGGACCGACAGTCCTCCTACGAGCAGTACTTC,CASSLDRQSSYEQYF
-,-,TRBJ1-1,TRBV18,TGTGCCAGCTCATGGGGCGGGACTAGGGTGGAAGCTTTCTTT,CASSWGGTRVEAFF
few,TRBD1,TRBJ1-2,TRBV2,TGTGCCAGTCGAGGGGGACAGAACTATGGCTACACCTTC,CASRGGQNYGYTF
once,-,TRBJ1-5,TRBV24-1,TGTGCCACCAGTGATACAGGGAGGGATAGCAATCAGCCCCAGCATTTT,CATSDTGRDSNQPQHF
many,TRBD2,TRBJ2-1,TRBV7-2,TGTGCCAGCAGCCTTGGACTAGCGGGAGGTGAGCAGTTCTTC,CASSLGLAGGEQFF
-,TRBD1,TRBJ2-1,TRBV4-1,TGCGCCAGCAGCCAAGATAGGGGGACAGGTAAACGTGAGCAGTTCTTC,CASSQDRGTGKREQFF
-,-,TRBJ2-5,TRBV5-6,TGTGCCAGCAGCTTCACAGGGCGACTCTCCTTAGGGGAGACCCAGTACTTC,CASSFTGRLSLGETQYF
few,-,TRBJ2-5,TRBV12-3/TRBV12-4,TGTGCCAGCAGTTTTGCCAAGGGGGAGACCCAGTACTTC,CASSFAKGETQYF
-,TRBD2,TRBJ2-5,TRBV7-7,TGTGCCAGCAGCTTTTTCCGGACTAGCGGGGGTGAGACCCAGTACTTC,CASSFFRTSGGETQYF